Detailed here is one T cell receptor (beta chain). This clone's antigen is unknown. Qualities for individual bases were not recorded, and no much larger clone is one base off. The junction shows trimming of 7 bases on V and 1 base on J, and the gene matches do not reach 12 bases of it. From a lookup of the germline V gene (reference sequence), CDR1 and CDR2 are SEHNR and FQNEAQ. The CDR3 runs 16 amino acids, cysteine and phenylalanine included. The retained sequence is limited to the CDR3, 48 bases, with the frame set at the first base. TCRbeta CDR3 regions were amplified from genomic DNA by means of the immunoSEQ Assay, a bias-controlled multiplex PCR. As for the original processing: Nucleated cell counts per sample were estimated from amplification of reference gene primers within the assay. Sequence reads were collapsed and filtered to measure the absolute abundance of every unique TCRbeta CDR3 rearrangement. For each sample, productive Simpson clonality was calculated as the square root of Simpson's diversity index across productive rearrangements. Held by TCRdb, this immuneACCESS table contains in-frame sequences only and omits some clones. Under half of the omission traces to an unresolved V gene where checked; the cause of the rest is unknown. The V and J calls and clone size were taken over from that table, and D and trimming were inferred from the DNA. The sample table contains 100,000 to 150,000 clones; only one count was recorded for 79% of them. The ten biggest clones cover 37% of the sample.

This sample was included in a study of blood T cell repertoires in COVID-19 (dated by TCRdb to about 2020). About the full investigation: Collaborator samples came from the United States, Italy and Spain and covered acute and convalescent phases of COVID-19. The prospective study material was composed of cDNA or gDNA derived from T cells, B-cell-depleted T cells, or PBMCs. Subjects who had been exposed to COVID-19, were actively infected with it, or had recovered from it provided the deeply sampled blood TCRbeta repertoires that made up the dataset. The repertoires were released in a freely available public database intended as a resource for research on the immune response to SARS-CoV-2. Samples were obtained from the ongoing ImmuneRACE study (first 160 participants) and from 950 to 1,500 subjects provided by 6 global collaborators. The sample metadata nearly always contained a de-identified subject ID, COVID-19 status, age in years and sex. Where available, HLA class I and class II types were taken from metadata supplied by the sample provider and were not determined by assay-based typing. The full study reports these points: The amount of clinical and demographic metadata varied by source and participant and was provided uncurated.

Each collaborating institution followed its own protocols to collect whole blood in K2EDTA tubes. For TCRbeta analysis, collaborator samples were shipped as frozen whole blood, as isolated PBMCs, or as DNA extracted from either sample type. The V gene is TRBV7-9 and the J gene is TRBJ2-7, and 8 junctional nucleotides match TRBD2. This TCR derives from a man aged 40-49 years with active or convalescent COVID-19. The source material was peripheral blood. Read as DNA, the sequence is TGTGCCAGCAACCCCCCTAAGCGGGAGAGTTCCTACGAGCAGTACTTC. The encoded protein is CASNPPKRESSYEQYF. Outside the CDR3, residues come from the reference TRBV7-9 and TRBJ2-7 proteins, so the full variable domain is: DTGVSQNPRHKITKRGQNVTFRCDPISEHNRLYWYRQTLGQGPEFLTYFQNEAQLEKSRLLSDRFSAERPKGSFSTLEIQRTEQGDSAMYLCASNPPKRESSYEQYFGPGTRLTVT.